The clone carrying this TCR beta chain was seen only a few times. This sample stems from a study of blood T cell repertoires in COVID-19. Libraries were prepared by immunoSEQ multiplex PCR; TCRdb keeps only in-frame clonotypes and omits some of them. Of about 230,000 clones listed, over 85% were seen once; the top ten hold almost 4%. Trimming removed 5 bases from V and 1 base from J; junction bases left unmatched: 4. This CDR3 region has 14 residues. CDR1 MGHRA and CDR2 YSYEKL come from the germline V gene. This clonotype was sampled from a woman aged 30 to 39 with acute COVID-19. This chain joins TRBV4-1 and TRBJ2-7; 8 bases line up with TRBD2. The source material was PBMCs or T cells enriched from blood (not recorded which). This CDR3 is CASSVGGASYEQYF. The CDR3 region has the DNA TGCGCCAGCAGCGTCGGGGGGGCATCCTACGAGCAGTACTTC.